This is a list of T cell receptor beta chains from one sample in a study of blood T cell repertoires in COVID-19. TCRdb's copy holds only in-frame clones and misses some; the assay was immunoSEQ multiplex PCR. Counted here are about 190,000 clones, approximately 86% occurring once; the ten biggest clones make up about 1%. Sequencing input: peripheral blood. The receptors stem from a man aged 25-40 years with acute or convalescent COVID-19. CDR3s include the opening cysteine and the closing phenylalanine or tryptophan. The D gene is left open where the match is weak.

>.|TRBV10-3|TRBJ1-3
TGTGCCATCAGTGACGCGGTTCTGCCTGGAAACACCATATATTTT
CAISDAVLPGNTIYF
>.|TRBV3-1/TRBV3-2|TRBJ1-2
TGTGCCAGCAGCCAAGGGGGGGGCAGGCCGAACTCTGGCTACACCTTC
CASSQGGGRPNSGYTF
>TRBD1|TRBV7-8|TRBJ2-5
TGTGCCAGCAGCCTCTTCGACAGGGTAACGGAGACCCAGTACTTC
CASSLFDRVTETQYF
>.|TRBV5-3|TRBJ1-1
TGTGCCAGAAGCATTCCCCCAGCTAGACTTACTCAGGCTTTCTTT
CARSIPPARLTQAFF
>TRBD1|TRBV11-2|TRBJ1-5
TGTGCCAGCAGCTTGACAGGGGACGGGAATCAGCCCCAGCATTTT
CASSLTGDGNQPQHF
>.|TRBV9|TRBJ1-1
TGTGCCAGCAGCGTCGGACTGGGGATGGGGGAAGCTTTCTTT
CASSVGLGMGEAFF
>.|TRBV2|TRBJ1-4
TGTGCCAGCAGTTCAATGGGGCAGGGTCCGAGGGAAAAACTGTTTTTT
CASSSMGQGPREKLFF
>.|TRBV30|TRBJ2-1
TGTGCCTGGAGTGTATTCCGTTACAATGAGCAGTTCTTC
CAWSVFRYNEQFF
>TRBD2|TRBV5-6|TRBJ2-3
TGTGCCAGCAGCCCCGGACTAGCGAGTAGCACAGATACGCAGTATTTT
CASSPGLASSTDTQYF
>.|TRBV5-6|TRBJ2-7
TGTGCCAGCAGCCCCGCCCCCACGAGTGTGGCCTACGAGCAGTACTTC
CASSPAPTSVAYEQYF
>.|TRBV5-8|TRBJ2-2
TGTGCCAGCAGCTTACCCGCCTTAAAGCGCCCGAACACCGGGGAGCTGTTTTTT
CASSLPALKRPNTGELFF